The 32 T cell receptor beta chains below were found in one sample sequenced in a study of blood T cell repertoires in COVID-19. Some clones are missing from TCRdb's copy, which holds only in-frame ones; the method was immunoSEQ multiplex PCR. The sample lists tens of thousands of clones; 70% to 90% were seen once. The sample taken for sequencing was peripheral blood. These receptors were collected from a man aged 50-59 years with active COVID-19.

Notes on this clone: The junction does not match germline at one end; this may be a read error. J is TRBJ1-1 and V is TRBV2, with a tentative D call TRBD1 (5 bases). Germline assignment: CDR1 SNHLY and CDR2 FYNNEI. The CDR3 runs 11 residues. The CDR3 DNA sequence: TGTGCCAGCAGTGAAGCGTACAACAGGAAATTT. It specifies CASSEAYNRKF.

This sequence joins TRBV7-2 and TRBJ1-1; D gene unclear. V shed 5 bases and J shed 1 base, with 14 bases lying between them. This CDR3 has 15 amino acids. The germline V gene has CDR1 SGHTA and CDR2 FQGNSA. For the CDR3, the DNA is TGTGCCAGCAGCCGCGGATTAGTGGGGAACACTGAAGCTTTCTTT. It specifies CASSRGLVGNTEAFF.

The chain uses TRBV9 and TRBJ2-1; 10 bases are shared with TRBD1. This CDR3 comprises 12 residues. V was pared by 4 bases and J by 15 bases, with 7 bases of the junction left unmatched. Looked up from germline, CDR1 is SGDLS and CDR2 is YYNGEE. The CDR3 here is CASSSRQGARFF. The CDR3 coding sequence is TGTGCCAGCAGCTCCCGACAGGGGGCACGGTTCTTC.

The chain is built from TRBV29-1 and TRBJ2-3; tentatively, D is TRBD1 (7 bases). Germline V gene sequence: CDR1 SQVTM, CDR2 ANQGSEA. Between the trimmed V and J ends, which lost 7 bases and 5 bases, there was a span of 16 bases. The CDR3 runs 13 residues. CDR3 residues: CSAIPGGLDTQYF. The DNA for the CDR3 is TGCAGCGCCATTCCAGGGGGGCTAGATACGCAGTATTTT.

This clone was recorded once. The chain has TRBV18 and TRBJ1-2; a possible D gene is TRBD1 (5 bases). The V gene lost 3 bases and the J gene lost 3 bases, with 8 bases spanning the gap. The length of the CDR3 is 13 residues. The germline V gene has CDR1 KGHSH and CDR2 LQKENI. CDR3: CASSPARDYGYTF. CDR3 sequence (DNA): TGTGCCAGCTCACCCGCCAGGGACTATGGCTACACCTTC.

The chain combines TRBV5-1 with TRBJ1-1; 7 nucleotides align to TRBD1. Germline trimming cut 2 bases from V and 3 bases from J; bases unmatched to any gene: 7. Per the germline V gene, CDR1 is SGHRS and CDR2 is YFSETQ. The CDR3 extends over 15 amino acids. The CDR3 loop reads CASSFGQATYTEAFF. CDR3 in DNA: TGCGCCAGCAGCTTCGGACAGGCCACCTACACTGAAGCTTTCTTT.

The chain couples TRBV29-1 to TRBJ2-3; 7 positions match TRBD2. This CDR3 comprises 16 residues. The junction had 14 bases not matched to a gene; V was cut back by 6 bases and J by 2 bases. Germline CDR1 reads SQVTM; CDR2 reads ANQGSEA. For the CDR3, the DNA is TGCAGCGTACCACCCCGTGGAGGGAGGGCCACAGATACGCAGTATTTT. Translating gives CSVPPRGGRATDTQYF.

In DNA form, the CDR3 reads TGTGCCAGCAACGACAGGATGAACACTGAAGCTTTCTTT. Residues: CASNDRMNTEAFF. The chain uses TRBV12-3 or TRBV12-4 and TRBJ1-1; TRBD1 might be the D (6 bases). This CDR3 has 13 amino acids. The V and J ends lost 7 bases and 0 bases respectively, with 9 bases between them.

This chain joins TRBV12-3 or TRBV12-4 and TRBJ1-4; D is unresolved. The CDR3 covers 13 residues. With 2 bases removed from V and 10 bases from J, the gap between germline ends came to 11 bases. CDR3 bases: TGTGCCAGCAGTTTAACCGGGGAGGGAAAACTGTTTTTT. It codes for CASSLTGEGKLFF.

This clone showed up just a few times. The V and J genes are TRBV3-1 (or the pseudogene TRBV3-2) and TRBJ2-1; D unclear. V gave up 4 bases and J gave up 5 bases, with 6 bases separating them. The CDR3 consists of 12 residues. Germline V gene data show CDR1 as LGHDT and CDR2 as YNNKEL (reference sequence). This CDR3 reads CASSRLNNEQFF. The CDR3 DNA reads as TGTGCCAGCAGCCGGCTGAACAATGAGCAGTTCTTC.

The chain employs TRBV4-1 and TRBJ2-2, with a possible D match to TRBD1 (7 bases). V lost 0 bases and J 4 bases, leaving 18 bases between the germline ends. Germline-derived CDR1 and CDR2 are MGHRA and YSYEKL. The CDR3 consists of 18 residues. In DNA form, the CDR3 reads TGCGCCAGCAGCCAAGATTACGGGACAGCCGGGGGCACCGGGGAGCTGTTTTTT. Residues: CASSQDYGTAGGTGELFF.

The chain has TRBV7-6 and TRBJ2-7; 11 bases agree with TRBD2. With 1 base clipped from V and 4 bases from J, the junction kept 15 bases outside the gene matches. Germline assignment: CDR1 SGHVS and CDR2 FNYEAQ. The CDR3 is made up of 19 amino acids. The CDR3 sequence is CASSLEGTSGFLGLYEQYF. The CDR3 DNA follows: TGTGCCAGCAGCTTAGAGGGGACTAGCGGATTTTTAGGTCTTTACGAGCAGTACTTC.

The chain uses TRBV5-3 and TRBJ2-3, with D possibly being TRBD1 (5 bases). TRBV5-3 is known as an ORF, though its function is uncertain. CDR3 length equals 16 residues. Trimming took 4 bases from V and 6 from J, leaving 21 bases between them. The CDR3 protein is CARSNTGLGVIDTQYF. The DNA for the CDR3 is TGTGCCAGAAGCAACACAGGTTTGGGTGTTATCGATACGCAGTATTTT.

This chain uses TRBV7-8 with TRBJ1-5; 10 bases map to TRBD1. Germline CDR1 is SGHVS and CDR2 is FQNEAQ. CDR3 length equals 16 residues. V shed 4 bases, J shed 1 base, and the junction held 4 bases outside the gene matches. This CDR3 is CASSSWTGGSNQPQHF. Here the CDR3 DNA reads TGTGCCAGCAGCTCCTGGACAGGGGGGAGCAATCAGCCCCAGCATTTT.

The V call is TRBV30, the J call TRBJ2-1; tentatively, D is TRBD2 (5 bases). From germline, CDR1 is GTSNPN and CDR2 SVGIG (reference sequence). The CDR3 extends over 16 amino acids. V was shortened by 4 bases and J by 6 bases, with 22 bases between the two germline ends. In DNA, the CDR3 is TGTGCCTGGACCCCTGGGGATAGCGCTTTAGCCAATGAGCAGTTCTTC. Encoded protein: CAWTPGDSALANEQFF.

The gene calls are TRBV14 and TRBJ2-1; unclear D gene. Germline values: CDR1 SGHDN, CDR2 FVKESK. V lost 4 bases and J 0 bases, leaving 10 bases between the germline ends. The CDR3 extends over 15 amino acids. Here the CDR3 reads CASSPGRSSYNEQFF. DNA of the CDR3: TGTGCCAGCAGCCCAGGTCGTAGCTCCTACAATGAGCAGTTCTTC.

V and J are TRBV5-1 and TRBJ2-7; TRBD2 aligns across 8 bases. The germline V gene encodes CDR1 SGHRS and CDR2 YFSETQ. J was trimmed by 6 bases and V by 0 bases; bases with no gene match: 8. This CDR3 contains 15 residues. CDR3 nucleotide sequence: TGCGCCAGCAGCTTGGACGGGGGGGCCGCTCCCGAGCAGTACTTC. Translating gives CASSLDGGAAPEQYF.

V gene TRBV15 combines with J gene TRBJ1-4; 8 bases align to TRBD1. J gave up 8 bases and V 1 base, and 9 bases lay outside the gene matches. Germline V gene data show CDR1 as LNHNV and CDR2 as YYDKDF (reference sequence). CDR3 size: 16 residues. CDR3 amino acids: CATSRGGQGVGEKLFF. The CDR3 region has the DNA TGTGCCACCAGCAGAGGTGGACAGGGTGTAGGGGAAAAACTGTTTTTT.

For this clone: An end of the junction does not agree with germline; a read error may underlie this. The chain uses TRBV7-7 and TRBJ2-5; 8 nucleotides align to TRBD1. Germline V gives CDR1 SSHAT, CDR2 FNYEAQ (reference sequence). The CDR3 spans 13 residues. The CDR3 loop reads CASSLGQGKTQYF. The CDR3 bases are TGTGCTAGCAGCTTAGGACAGGGCAAGACCCAGTACTTC.

This rearrangement joins TRBV23-1 to TRBJ1-2, with 12 bases lining up with TRBD1. TRBV23-1 is labeled an ORF, and its function is uncertain. The CDR3 totals 18 residues. The V gene end was trimmed by 4 bases and the J gene end by 7 bases; junction bases not matched to a gene: 16. CDR3 loop: CASSLIGRRDRGHIGYTF. The CDR3 DNA follows: TGCGCCAGCAGTCTTATCGGCCGGCGGGACAGGGGGCATATTGGCTACACCTTC.

This chain connects TRBV5-6 to TRBJ2-5, with 11 nucleotides matching TRBD2. Germline V gives CDR1 SGHDT, CDR2 YYEEEE. The CDR3 is 14 residues long. The V gene end was trimmed by 5 bases and the J gene end by 7 bases; junction bases not matched to a gene: 7. Here the CDR3 DNA reads TGTGCCAGCAGTTTACTAGCGGGAGTGGGGACCCAGTACTTC. Amino acids: CASSLLAGVGTQYF.

This chain links TRBV5-1 with TRBJ1-2; TRBD1 is a possible D gene (5 bases). This CDR3 spans 14 amino acids. Germline V gene lookup returns CDR1 SGHRS and CDR2 YFSETQ. V was shortened by 4 bases and J by 3 bases, with 13 bases between the two germline ends. CDR3 in amino acids: CASSRVGVDYGYTF. Written as DNA, the CDR3 is TGCGCCAGCAGCAGGGTAGGGGTGGACTATGGCTACACCTTC.

V gene TRBV7-2 combines with J gene TRBJ2-1; 10 bases are a match to TRBD2. The CDR3 runs 16 residues. J lost 7 bases, V lost 1 base, and 7 bases had no gene match. CDR1 is SGHTA and CDR2 is FQGNSA in the germline V gene. The CDR3 is CASSLDASGSLNEQFF. CDR3 DNA: TGTGCCAGCAGCTTAGATGCTAGCGGGAGTCTAAATGAGCAGTTCTTC.

In this sample, this clone turned up a few times. This chain links TRBV19 with TRBJ2-1; 11 nucleotides line up with TRBD2. Germline CDR1 and CDR2: LNHDA and SQIVND (reference sequence). The CDR3 is made up of 16 amino acids. V was clipped by 7 bases and J by 1 base; unmatched bases: 6. The DNA of the CDR3 is TGTGCCAGTAAACCTAGACTAGCGGGATCCTACAATGAGCAGTTCTTC. Translating gives CASKPRLAGSYNEQFF.

The chain uses TRBV19 and TRBJ2-2; 8 nucleotides agree with TRBD1. Germline assignment: CDR1 LNHDA and CDR2 SQIVND (reference sequence). The CDR3 has 16 residues. V dropped 4 bases and J dropped 4; count of bases not matched to a gene: 8. The CDR3 loop reads CASSKSQGAGTGELFF. The CDR3 DNA is TGTGCCAGTAGTAAATCTCAGGGGGCTGGCACCGGGGAGCTGTTTTTT.

This chain connects TRBV28 to TRBJ2-7; a possible D gene is TRBD2 (5 bases). Germline-derived CDR1 and CDR2 are MDHEN and SYDVKM. The CDR3 sequence is 15 residues long. Trimming removed 3 bases from V and 9 bases from J, with 21 bases in between. The CDR3 bases are TGTGCCAGCAGTTTCATCGGCGGGTGGGCTGTGAGGCAGTACTTC. Protein product: CASSFIGGWAVRQYF.

The genes are TRBV2 and TRBJ2-3, with 15 bases aligning to TRBD2. Germline V gene lookup returns CDR1 SNHLY and CDR2 FYNNEI. The CDR3 sequence is 16 residues long. The V gene end was trimmed by 6 bases and the J gene end by 6 bases; junction bases not matched to a gene: 7. CDR3 amino acids: CASSFGLAGGLDTQYF. In nucleotides, the CDR3 is TGTGCCAGCAGCTTCGGACTAGCGGGGGGGCTTGATACGCAGTATTTT.

J is TRBJ1-2 and V is TRBV18, with D tentatively TRBD1 (6 bases). The CDR3 sequence is 14 residues long. Germline V gives CDR1 KGHSH, CDR2 LQKENI. V lost 2 bases to trimming and J lost 4 bases, with 11 bases between them. The CDR3 spells CASSPNADSYGYTF. The CDR3 region has the DNA TGTGCCAGCTCACCAAACGCGGACAGCTATGGCTACACCTTC.

V is TRBV7-3 and J is TRBJ2-3; D might be TRBD1 (5 bases). Trimming removed 5 bases from V and 2 bases from J, with 11 bases in between. CDR1 is SGHTA, CDR2 FQGTGA, per germline. The CDR3 has 14 amino acids. The CDR3: CASSRQGYTDTQYF. The CDR3 region has the DNA TGTGCCAGCAGCAGGCAGGGTTACACAGATACGCAGTATTTT.

This chain uses TRBV3-1 (or the pseudogene TRBV3-2) with TRBJ2-7, with a tentative D call TRBD2 (5 bases). This CDR3 is 14 amino acids long. CDR1 and CDR2 (germline): LGHDT, YNNKEL (reference sequence). V lost 3 bases and J lost 5, with 14 bases in between. CDR3 in amino acids: CASSQRGVRDEQYF. Written as DNA, the CDR3 is TGTGCCAGCAGCCAGCGAGGTGTGCGGGACGAGCAGTACTTC.

The rearrangement links TRBV2 to TRBJ2-3, with 8 bases lining up with TRBD1. The CDR3 totals 11 residues. V shed 11 bases, J shed 14 bases, and the junction held 12 bases outside the gene matches. Germline CDR1 is SNHLY and CDR2 is FYNNEI. CDR3 amino acids: CAGDQGARTYF. The CDR3 bases are TGTGCCGGTGACCAGGGGGCGCGGACGTATTTT.

The J gene is TRBJ1-2, the V gene TRBV28; weak D call: TRBD1 (6 bases). The germline CDR1 and CDR2 sequences are MDHEN and SYDVKM. CDR3 size: 14 residues. V lost 6 bases, J lost 7 bases, and 18 bases lay in between. This CDR3 is CASRSISRGFGYTF. CDR3 bases: TGTGCCAGCAGATCGATATCGAGGGGGTTTGGCTACACCTTC.